This T cell receptor (beta chain) was documented in a study of T cell repertoires in cytomegalovirus infection. Study in general: As its CMV epitopes, the study selected recently identified HLA-C-restricted and well-studied HLA-B-restricted targets. Indications of both CMV infection and matching HLA type were provided by public TCR beta signatures.

With regard to this clonotype: As yet, its antigen is unknown.

Each CDR3 protein is one row after TCRdb ran MiXCR on the reads. The profile shows fewer than 1,000,000 distinct CDR3 sequences, about a third of them singletons. Study results and caveats: The ex vivo response was dominated by HLA-C-restricted CMV-specific TCR beta clonotypes.

The sequencing used cultured CD8+ T cells from PBMCs, collected from culture after CMV antigen stimulation. This TCR derives from a human donor in good health (CMV status not recorded). Some clones in this sample may be carry-over from other donors' samples.

The CDR3 coding sequence is TGTGCCAGCAGCTTGGCCCCGGGACAGGGGGCATGGGAGCAGTTCTTC. Translated, it gives CASSLAPGQGAWEQFF. This chain links TRBV5-8 with TRBJ2-1, with 12 nucleotides matching TRBD1. Trimming cost V 0 bases and J 10 bases; bases outside gene matches: 8. Per germline, CDR1 SGHTS and CDR2 YDEGEE. The CDR3 length is 16 residues.